Listed here are 28 T cell receptor beta chains from one sample, sequenced in a study of human T cells and chemical hapten exposure. Time point defined: patch test 1, 2 weeks after DPC sensitization. Treatment noted: therapeutic diphenylcyclopropenone sensitization with weekly scalp DPC. Each CDR3 protein is one row after TCRdb ran MiXCR on the RACE reads. The sample carries fewer than 100,000 distinct CDR3 sequences, roughly 12% recorded once. Sequencing was performed on whole blood, taken in connection with sensitization to the hapten diphenylcyclopropenone (DPC). Receptor source: a woman aged 55-75 years with alopecia areata. Some clones in this sample may be carry-over from other donors' samples.

This clonotype showed up many times. The gene calls are TRBV20-1 and TRBJ2-1; 8 bases align to TRBD2. With 0 bases clipped from V and 7 bases from J, the junction kept 5 bases outside the gene matches. The CDR3 extends over 14 amino acids. Germline lookup yields CDR1 DFQATT and CDR2 SNEGSKA (reference sequence). CDR3 sequence: CSARDRTSRNEQFF. Here the CDR3 DNA reads TGCAGTGCTAGAGATCGGACTAGCAGGAATGAGCAGTTCTTC.

This clonotype came up a few times. The genes are TRBV12-3 or TRBV12-4 and TRBJ2-2; D is unresolved. Trimming pared 3 bases from V and 2 bases from J, leaving 10 bases between. The length of the CDR3 is 15 residues. The CDR3 coding sequence is TGTGCCAGCAGTTTGCGGCAGGCAAACACCGGGGAGCTGTTTTTT. It encodes CASSLRQANTGELFF.

The chain couples TRBV10-3 to TRBJ2-7; either TRBD1 or TRBD2 may supply D (7 bases each). Germline V gene data show CDR1 as ENHRY and CDR2 as SYGVKD. The V and J ends lost 8 bases and 0 bases respectively, with 14 bases between them. The CDR3 loop spans 14 amino acids. CDR3 nucleotide sequence: TGTGCCATCGGCGGGGGACAGAACTCCTACGAGCAGTACTTC. Translated: CAIGGGQNSYEQYF.

This clonotype was recorded many times. The CDR3 region is CASSSDGTYNEQFF. The CDR3 coding sequence is TGTGCCAGCAGCTCGGACGGGACCTACAATGAGCAGTTCTTC. The chain recombines TRBV7-6 with TRBJ2-1; the D gene is possibly TRBD2 (5 bases). Germline-derived CDR1 and CDR2 are SGHVS and FNYEAQ. The CDR3 covers 14 residues. The V end was cut by 4 bases, the J end by 2 bases, with 9 bases between.

This clonotype has at least ten counts. The J gene is TRBJ1-5, the V gene TRBV20-1; no clear D. CDR1 and CDR2 (germline): DFQATT, SNEGSKA (reference sequence). This CDR3 region has 14 residues. Trimming removed 6 bases at V and 5 bases at J, with 17 bases between. Written as DNA, the CDR3 is TGCAGTGCCCCTGGTGGAGGGCGGGATCAGCCCCAGCATTTT. Translating gives CSAPGGGRDQPQHF.

This chain's CDR3 is CASSFAQGRDGYTF. The DNA for the CDR3 is TGTGCCAGCAGCTTCGCCCAGGGCCGAGATGGCTACACCTTC. The J gene is TRBJ1-2, the V gene TRBV7-8; D is possibly TRBD1 (5 bases). Germline lookup yields CDR1 SGHVS and CDR2 FQNEAQ. This CDR3 has 14 amino acids. The germline V and J ends were trimmed by 3 bases and 6 bases, with 14 bases remaining between them.

The rearrangement uses TRBV20-1 and TRBJ1-5; maybe TRBD1 (6 bases). The CDR3 runs 14 residues. Germline assignment: CDR1 DFQATT and CDR2 SNEGSKA (reference sequence). V was shortened by 1 base and J by 5 bases, with 12 bases between the two germline ends. The CDR3 DNA reads TGCAGTGCTAGAGGGGGGGCGCGCGATCAGCCCCAGCATTTT. Its translation: CSARGGARDQPQHF.

This clonotype showed up just a few times. J is TRBJ2-3 and V is TRBV11-2; D remains unclear. Germline CDR1 reads SGHAT; CDR2 reads FQNNGV. V was pared by 3 bases and J by 4 bases, with 5 bases between. This CDR3 region has 12 residues. The CDR3 region has the DNA TGTGCCAGCAGCTTTGGTTCAGATACGCAGTATTTT. This sequence encodes CASSFGSDTQYF. Based on the CDR3 plus reference TRBV11-2 and TRBJ2-3, the full variable domain is EAGVAQSPRYKIIEKRQSVAFWCNPISGHATLYWYQQILGQGPKLLIQFQNNGVVDDSQLPKDRFSAERLKGVDSTLKIQPAKLEDSAVYLCASSFGSDTQYFGPGTRLTVL.

At least ten counts were recorded for this clonotype. This chain joins TRBV29-1 and TRBJ2-3; 11 nucleotides match TRBD2. The CDR3 is 16 amino acids. Germline V lookup: CDR1 SQVTM, CDR2 ANQGSEA. Trimming cost V 1 base and J 6 bases; bases outside gene matches: 9. The CDR3 here is CSVEGSGGAWSDTQYF. The CDR3 DNA sequence: TGCAGCGTTGAAGGTAGCGGGGGGGCTTGGTCTGATACGCAGTATTTT.

As regards this clonotype: At one of its ends the junction is not consistent with the germline gene, which may arise from a read error. The rearrangement uses TRBV11-2 and TRBJ1-5; D is unresolved. The CDR3 is made up of 17 amino acids. CDR1 and CDR2 from the germline V gene are SGHAT and FQNNGV. The CDR3 bases are TGTGCCAGCATCTTATCCCACCGGGAGAACCCCAATCAGCCCCAGCATTTT. Translation: CASILSHRENPNQPQHF. Looking up the rest from reference TRBV11-2 and TRBJ1-5 gives the full variable domain: EAGVAQSPRYKIIEKRQSVAFWCNPISGHATLYWYQQILGQGPKLLIQFQNNGVVDDSQLPKDRFSAERLKGVDSTLKIQPAKLEDSAVYLCASILSHRENPNQPQHFGDGTRLSIL.

The table lists this clonotype with many counts. The chain carries TRBV6-5 and TRBJ1-3; D is uncertain. This CDR3 spans 15 amino acids. Germline V gene sequence: CDR1 MNHEY, CDR2 SVGAGI. V shed 6 bases and J shed 0 bases, with 12 bases lying between them. The CDR3 region is CASSRGPRSGNTIYF. The CDR3 bases are TGTGCCAGCAGCCGTGGCCCCCGCTCTGGAAACACCATATATTTT.

This clonotype was detected many times. The rearrangement joins TRBV3-1 to TRBJ1-1, with D perhaps matching TRBD1 (5 bases). Trimming took 1 base from V and 5 from J, leaving 11 bases between them. CDR1 is LGHDT and CDR2 is YNNKEL in the germline V gene (reference sequence). This CDR3 contains 14 residues. The chain's CDR3 is CASSQGGRATEAFF. In nucleotides, the CDR3 is TGTGCCAGCAGCCAAGGGGGCAGGGCAACTGAAGCTTTCTTT.

Many counts were recorded for this clonotype. The J gene is TRBJ2-1, the V gene TRBV27; D remains ambiguous. Germline lookup yields CDR1 MNHEY and CDR2 SMNVEV (reference sequence). Trimming removed 3 bases at V and 0 bases at J, with 12 bases between. The CDR3 length is 16 residues. The CDR3 protein is CASSFAIYPSYNEQFF. The CDR3 coding sequence is TGTGCCAGCAGTTTCGCTATTTACCCCTCCTACAATGAGCAGTTCTTC.

The chain recombines TRBV6-1 with TRBJ1-2; D possibly corresponds to TRBD1 (5 bases). The germline V gene has CDR1 MNHNS and CDR2 SASEGT. CDR3 length: 14 amino acids. Trimming cost V 6 bases and J 8 bases, with 19 bases left between them. In nucleotides, the CDR3 is TGTGCCAGCAGCTCCGGTGCACAGGCAAGAGGCTACACCTTC. This gives the protein CASSSGAQARGYTF.

The chain carries TRBV12-5 and TRBJ2-7; the D gene is possibly TRBD1 (6 bases). V was cut by 0 bases and J by 6 bases, with 9 bases left in between. CDR3 length equals 13 residues. Germline CDR1 LGHNT, CDR2 FRNRAP. The CDR3 is CASGLVWTVEQYF. In DNA, the CDR3 is TGTGCTAGTGGTTTGGTATGGACAGTCGAGCAGTACTTC. Looking up the rest from reference TRBV12-5 and TRBJ2-7 gives the full variable domain: DARVTQTPRHKVTEMGQEVTMRCQPILGHNTVFWYRQTMMQGLELLAYFRNRAPLDDSGMPKDRFSAEMPDATLATLKIQPSEPRDSAVYFCASGLVWTVEQYFGPGTRLTVT.

The chain joins TRBV4-2 to TRBJ1-6, with D possibly matching TRBD1 (5 bases). V was clipped by 6 bases and J by 8 bases, with 20 bases between them. The CDR3 totals 16 residues. Germline V gene lookup returns CDR1 LGHNA and CDR2 YNFKEQ. The CDR3 DNA follows: TGTGCCAGCAGGCCAAGTCAGGGCGAAAGTCATTCACCCCTCCACTTT. Protein: CASRPSQGESHSPLHF.

This clonotype was counted at least ten times. The genes are TRBV6-2 or TRBV6-3 and TRBJ2-1, with D hard to call. V lost 5 bases to trimming and J lost 1 base, with 18 bases between them. The CDR3 extends over 17 amino acids. CDR1 is MNHEY and CDR2 is SVGEGT in the germline V gene. CDR3 nucleotide sequence: TGTGCCAGCAGTCGGCCTCCTAGGACCGCGTCCTACAATGAGCAGTTCTTC. Its protein is CASSRPPRTASYNEQFF.

The sample holds many counts of this clonotype. The J gene is TRBJ2-7, the V gene TRBV7-9; TRBD1 aligns across 9 bases. The CDR3 length is 16 residues. The V gene's germline CDR1 is SEHNR and CDR2 FQNEAQ (reference sequence). The V and J ends lost 0 bases and 1 base, in that order; junction bases with no gene match: 4. CDR3 DNA sequence: TGTGCCAGCAGCTTAGCGACAGGGGGTCGGTCCTACGAGCAGTACTTC. The encoded protein is CASSLATGGRSYEQYF. Full variable domain (outside the CDR3, taken from reference TRBV7-9 and TRBJ2-7): DTGVSQNPRHKITKRGQNVTFRCDPISEHNRLYWYRQTLGQGPEFLTYFQNEAQLEKSRLLSDRFSAERPKGSFSTLEIQRTEQGDSAMYLCASSLATGGRSYEQYFGPGTRLTVT.

The sample holds many counts of this clonotype. V and J are TRBV24-1 and TRBJ2-1, with 9 bases fitting TRBD1. There are 17 residues in the CDR3. The J segment lost 1 base and the V segment lost 7 bases, leaving 10 bases of the junction unmatched. Looked up from germline, CDR1 is KGHDR and CDR2 is SFDVKD. CDR3 DNA sequence: TGTGCCACCAGCCCCCGTCCGGGACAGGGTTCCTACAATGAGCAGTTCTTC. The encoded protein is CATSPRPGQGSYNEQFF.

The chain couples TRBV7-9 to TRBJ1-6; D is ambiguous. Trimming cost V 5 bases and J 7 bases, with 12 bases left between them. Germline CDR1 SEHNR, CDR2 FQNEAQ (reference sequence). There are 14 residues in the CDR3. The CDR3 sequence is CASSEGSRNSPLHF. CDR3 DNA: TGTGCCAGCAGCGAGGGCAGTAGAAATTCACCCCTCCACTTT.

The genes are TRBV28 and TRBJ2-2, with D possibly matching TRBD2 (6 bases). The germline V gene has CDR1 MDHEN and CDR2 SYDVKM. This CDR3 contains 13 residues. Trimming removed 10 bases at V and 6 bases at J, with 15 bases between. The CDR3 region is CATQFGGSGELFF. DNA for the CDR3: TGTGCCACCCAGTTTGGGGGGTCCGGGGAGCTGTTTTTT.

The sample holds a few counts of this clonotype. V is TRBV5-5 and J is TRBJ2-7; 7 bases map to TRBD1. J was trimmed by 3 bases and V by 0 bases; bases with no gene match: 9. The CDR3 contains 16 residues. Germline loops: CDR1 SGHKS, CDR2 YYEKEE (reference sequence). As DNA, the CDR3 is TGTGCCAGCAGCTTGGACATACGGACAGGATACTACGAGCAGTACTTC. Translating gives CASSLDIRTGYYEQYF.

This clonotype was seen a handful of times. This chain connects TRBV10-1 to TRBJ2-7; D not certain. CDR3 length: 14 residues. Deletions cut 2 bases from V and 3 bases from J, with 11 bases between. From germline, CDR1 is WNHNN and CDR2 SYGVQD (reference sequence). CDR3 protein: CASSEGPLGYEQYF. In DNA, the CDR3 is TGCGCCAGCAGTGAGGGTCCGCTGGGCTACGAGCAGTACTTC.

This clonotype occurred many times. The J gene is TRBJ2-2, the V gene TRBV7-3; D might be TRBD2 (7 bases). The germline V and J ends were trimmed by 4 bases and 5 bases, with 17 bases remaining between them. The germline V gene encodes CDR1 SGHTA and CDR2 FQGTGA. The CDR3 has 16 residues. This CDR3 reads CASSSAGAMGTGELFF. In nucleotides, the CDR3 is TGTGCCAGCAGCTCTGCGGGGGCGATGGGGACCGGGGAGCTGTTTTTT.

This clonotype was seen ten or more times. J is TRBJ1-1 and V is TRBV29-1; 8 nucleotides match TRBD1. Germline V gene data show CDR1 as SQVTM and CDR2 as ANQGSEA. The V and J ends lost 3 bases and 10 bases, in that order; junction bases with no gene match: 7. This CDR3 region has 12 residues. The CDR3 nucleotides read TGCAGCGTTGAGGGACAGGCCCTTCCAGCTTTCTTT. This sequence encodes CSVEGQALPAFF.

CDR3 nucleotide sequence: TGCGCCAGCAGTTGGGACAGTGGTGAACTGTTTTTT. Residues: CASSWDSGELFF. J is TRBJ1-4 and V is TRBV5-1; 7 bases are a match to TRBD1. V trimming: 5 bases; J trimming: 12 bases; junction bases outside the gene matches: 7. From germline, CDR1 is SGHRS and CDR2 YFSETQ. The CDR3 length is 12 residues.

The chain links TRBV5-1 to TRBJ2-6; the D is unclear. V shed 0 bases and J shed 0 bases, with 7 bases lying between them. Germline V gene data show CDR1 as SGHRS and CDR2 as YFSETQ. There are 16 residues in the CDR3. CDR3 amino acids: CASSLAISSGANVLTF. The CDR3 nucleotides read TGCGCCAGCAGCTTGGCCATCAGCTCTGGGGCCAACGTCCTGACTTTC.

This clonotype was counted a few times. The chain joins TRBV6-6 to TRBJ2-3; D is uncertain. Trimming stripped 6 bases from V and 2 bases from J, with 12 bases between. Germline CDR1 MNHNY, CDR2 SVGAGI (reference sequence). CDR3 length equals 14 residues. The CDR3 region has the DNA TGTGCCAGCAGCCCAGGTCAGGACACAGATACGCAGTATTTT. The encoded protein is CASSPGQDTDTQYF.